Listed below are T cell receptor beta chains from one sample, sequenced in a study of blood T cell repertoires in COVID-19. Generated by immunoSEQ multiplex PCR, the TCRdb table keeps only in-frame clones and is missing some. The top ten hold about 8.5% of the sample, which has 110,000 or so clones, 75% to 90% seen once. The sequencing sample was made of peripheral blood. These receptors were collected from a woman in her thirties or forties with acute or convalescent COVID-19. Each CDR3 is given with its conserved first and last residue. A D gene is named only where the DNA matches it firmly. Expanded clones are given a class, and other clones once, few, many or no size at all.

>TRBV5-1|.|TRBJ1-1|TRBD1
TGCGCCAGCAGCTTGGATACCGGGACAGGGGGCATTACTGGCTCTGAAGCTTTCTTT
CASSLDTGTGGITGSEAFF
>TRBV10-3|.|TRBJ2-3|.
TGTGCCATCAGAGGAGGGGGACAGAGCACAGATACGCAGTATTTT
CAIRGGGQSTDTQYF
>TRBV7-9|.|TRBJ2-1|TRBD1
TGTGCCAGCAGCTTTCGGGACAGGGGATACAATGAGCAGTTCTTC
CASSFRDRGYNEQFF
>TRBV21-1|.|TRBJ1-2|.
TGTGCCAGCAGCAAAGGGACAGGGTCCTATGGCTACACCTTC
CASSKGTGSYGYTF
>TRBV5-1|.|TRBJ2-3|.
TGCGCCAGCAGTCCCAGGGACACAGATACGCAGTATTTT
CASSPRDTDTQYF
>TRBV19|.|TRBJ1-3|TRBD1
TGTGCCAGTAGTGTCCGGGACAGGAACACCATATATTTT
CASSVRDRNTIYF
>TRBV2|.|TRBJ2-7|.
TGTGCCAGCAGTGAGGGGAGGGGGAACGAGCAGTACTTC
CASSEGRGNEQYF
>TRBV25-1|medium-sized|TRBJ1-3|.
TGTGCCAGCGGGGGGGCAATAAACTCGGCTGGAAACACCATATATTTT
CASGGAINSAGNTIYF
>TRBV7-2|.|TRBJ1-3|.
TGTGCCAGCAGCTTAACAGGGACCGGAAACACCATATATTTT
CASSLTGTGNTIYF
>TRBV19|.|TRBJ1-2|TRBD1
TGTGCCAGTAGTACTTGGGACAGGGGCAACTATGGCTACACCTTC
CASSTWDRGNYGYTF
>TRBV21-1|.|TRBJ1-3|.
TGTGCCAGCAGCGTCCGAGAAAGAAACACCATATATTTT
CASSVRERNTIYF
>TRBV11-2|.|TRBJ1-1|TRBD1
TGTGCCAGCAGCTTGGAACAGGGGATTGAAGCTTTCTTT
CASSLEQGIEAFF
>TRBV19|.|TRBJ2-7|.
TGTGCCAGTAAACAGGGAAGCTACGAGCAGTACTTC
CASKQGSYEQYF
>TRBV6-1|.|TRBJ1-1|TRBD1
TGTGCCAGCAGTGAAGCCCAGGGACAGGGTAGAAAAGCTTTCTTT
CASSEAQGQGRKAFF
>TRBV5-4|.|TRBJ2-3|TRBD1
TGTGCCAGCAGCTTGGGGGGGACAGACACAGATACGCAGTATTTT
CASSLGGTDTDTQYF
>TRBV3-1/TRBV3-2|few|TRBJ2-1|.
TGTGCCAGCAGCCGGAGGGGGGGTTACAATGAGCAGTTCTTC
CASSRRGGYNEQFF
>TRBV6-1|.|TRBJ1-3|.
TGTGCCAGCAGTGAAGCGAGAGGGGGTGTGGGAAACACCATATATTTT
CASSEARGGVGNTIYF
>TRBV6-2/TRBV6-3|.|TRBJ2-4|.
TGTGCCAGCAGTTACACAGGGATAGCCAAAAACATTCAGTACTTC
CASSYTGIAKNIQYF
>TRBV7-9|.|TRBJ2-3|TRBD2
TGTGCCAGCAGCTTTGGCGGGGGGGCAAGAGATACGCAGTATTTT
CASSFGGGARDTQYF
>TRBV5-1|few|TRBJ1-1|TRBD1
TGCGCCAGCAGCTTCACGACAGGGTCCCCCAGTGGGGCTGAAGCTTTCTTT
CASSFTTGSPSGAEAFF
>TRBV30|.|TRBJ2-5|.
TGTGCCTGGAGTGTGGAGGGACTGCGGGGCGAGACCCAGTACTTC
CAWSVEGLRGETQYF
>TRBV5-8|.|TRBJ2-1|.
TGTGCCAGCCGGGCGTATCAGGGAATCTCCTACAATGAGCAGTTCTTC
CASRAYQGISYNEQFF
>TRBV6-2/TRBV6-3|.|TRBJ1-3|TRBD1
TGTGCCAGCAGTTACTCGACTGGACAGGGGGCTCGTGGAAACACCATATATTTT
CASSYSTGQGARGNTIYF
>TRBV10-1|.|TRBJ1-3|.
TGCGCCAGCAGGCTTTACCAGGGTTCTGGAAACACCATATATTTT
CASRLYQGSGNTIYF
>TRBV3-1/TRBV3-2|.|TRBJ1-4|.
TGTGCCAGCAGCCTCAGGGTCCCAGGGAATGAAAAACTGTTTTTT
CASSLRVPGNEKLFF
>TRBV6-6|.|TRBJ1-5|TRBD1
TGTGCCAGCAGTCGACAGGGGGCTTATAGCAATCAGCCCCAGCATTTT
CASSRQGAYSNQPQHF
>TRBV11-2|.|TRBJ2-1|.
TGTGCCAGCAGCTTTTCACAGCTTGCCAATGAGCAGTTCTTC
CASSFSQLANEQFF
>TRBV5-1|.|TRBJ1-1|.
TGCGCCAGCAGCTTGGCCGGGAGGAAAGTGACCATGAACACTGAAGCTTTCTTT
CASSLAGRKVTMNTEAFF
>TRBV4-1|few|TRBJ1-2|.
TGCGCCAGCAGCCCTTCAGAAGGGGCGCGTGGCTACACCTTC
CASSPSEGARGYTF
>TRBV11-2|.|TRBJ1-4|TRBD1
TGTGCCAGCAGCAAGAGGGACAGGGGATTACCTAATGAAAAACTGTTTTTT
CASSKRDRGLPNEKLFF
>TRBV18|.|TRBJ1-3|TRBD1
TGTGCCAGCACGACTGACAGGGCACCTGGAAACACCATATATTTT
CASTTDRAPGNTIYF
>TRBV7-8|.|TRBJ2-2|TRBD1
TGTGCCAGCAGCTACCGGGACAGGGTGTCCACCGGGGAGCTGTTTTTT
CASSYRDRVSTGELFF
>TRBV29-1|.|TRBJ1-2|TRBD1
TGCAGCGTTGAAGTGCGGGACAGCCGTAACTATGGCTACACCTTC
CSVEVRDSRNYGYTF
>TRBV6-2/TRBV6-3|.|TRBJ1-2|.
TGTGCCAGCAGTTCGGCAGGGGATGGTGGCTATGGCTACACCTTC
CASSSAGDGGYGYTF
>TRBV2|.|TRBJ2-3|TRBD2
TGTGCCAGCAGTAAGCTAGCGGGCAGCACAGATACGCAGTATTTT
CASSKLAGSTDTQYF
>TRBV4-1|.|TRBJ1-2|.
TGCGCCAGCAGCCAAGATCTTACAGCCGGCTACACCTTC
CASSQDLTAGYTF
>TRBV27|.|TRBJ1-2|TRBD1
TGTGCCAGCAGTCCAACAGGGGTTAACTATGGCTACACCTTC
CASSPTGVNYGYTF
>TRBV4-2|.|TRBJ2-3|.
TGTGCCAGCAGCCAACTGGCCCCAGGGGTTACCGATACGCAGTATTTT
CASSQLAPGVTDTQYF
>TRBV18|.|TRBJ1-6|TRBD1
TGTGCCAGCTCAAGGGACAGGAGTAATTCACCCCTCCACTTT
CASSRDRSNSPLHF
>TRBV19|.|TRBJ2-6|.
TGTGCCAGTAGTCCCCCTCCAGGGACTTTTTCACCCTCTGGGGCCAACGTCCTGACTTTC
CASSPPPGTFSPSGANVLTF
>TRBV6-6|.|TRBJ2-7|.
TGTGCCAGCAGGCTCTGGGGACAAAGCAAATACGAGCAGTACTTC
CASRLWGQSKYEQYF
>TRBV30|.|TRBJ1-2|TRBD1
TGTGCCTGGAGTGAGACAGGGAAACATGGCTACACCTTC
CAWSETGKHGYTF
>TRBV6-6|.|TRBJ2-7|.
TGTGCCAGCAGATCGAACATATACGAGCAGTACTTC
CASRSNIYEQYF
>TRBV25-1|.|TRBJ1-3|.
TGTGCCAGCGGCGACATGAGCTCTGGAAACACCATATATTTT
CASGDMSSGNTIYF
>TRBV7-9|.|TRBJ1-2|.
TGTGCCAGCAGCTTAGCCTCACAGGCTTCCTATGGCTACACCTTC
CASSLASQASYGYTF
>TRBV7-2|.|TRBJ2-1|.
TGTGCCAGCAGCTTGGGGGCTTTTAATGAGCAGTTCTTC
CASSLGAFNEQFF
>TRBV2|once|TRBJ1-4|.
TGTGCCAGCAGTGAAGGGCAGGGTTGGAGTGAAAAACTGTTTTTT
CASSEGQGWSEKLFF
>TRBV2|.|TRBJ1-6|.
TGTGCCAGCAGTGAACAGGGTTATATTTCACCCCTCCACTTT
CASSEQGYISPLHF
>TRBV6-5|.|TRBJ1-2|TRBD1
TGTGCCAGCAGTTACTCCCAGGGGGGAGGCTACACCTTC
CASSYSQGGGYTF
>TRBV3-1/TRBV3-2|once|TRBJ2-5|.
TGTGCCAGCAGCGTTGGGACTCTAGAGACCCAGTACTTC
CASSVGTLETQYF